Listed below are T cell receptor beta chains from one sample, sequenced in a study of human versus mouse CDR3 diversity and MHC coevolution. TCRdb's table, derived via immunoSEQ multiplex PCR, lists solely in-frame clones and lacks some. The sample yields tens of thousands of clones, just under 95% seen once. The sample comprised naive CD4+ T cells from blood. These receptors all stem from a person aged 25 to 69 in good health. CDR3s leave out the opening cysteine and the closing phenylalanine or tryptophan. Fields, in order: V gene, clone size, CDR3 protein. Size is stated for part of the rows, as once, few or many counts, or as a class when the clone is expanded.

TRBV15 | NA | ATSRDLPTNRELF
TRBV23-1 | NA | ASGQGKPHEQY
TRBV19 | NA | ASSIAAEHNYGYT
TRBV30 | NA | AWTRFGNTIY
TRBV7-9 | NA | ASSLGQGVNGYT
TRBV4-3 | NA | ASSQEFPSGGVPYEQY
TRBV2 | NA | ASSTWEDTEAF
TRBV7-9 | NA | ASSLDTGTGPNSPLH
TRBV5-1 | NA | ASDPGVIGYNEQF
TRBV27 | NA | ASSGPGQAQETQY
TRBV6-5 | NA | ASSYGGSRSTDTQY
TRBV7-3 | NA | ASSSTSGGSSYNEQF
TRBV7-9 | NA | ASSLRMSSGGELF
TRBV7-3 | NA | ASSFDSQETQY
TRBV5-1 | NA | ASSPQGDSNQPQH
TRBV29-1 | once | SVEDGRGREQY
TRBV5-8 | NA | ASGRTVYGYT
TRBV19 | NA | ANLAGESGELF
TRBV7-2 | once | ASSRTAGEQY
TRBV6-4 | NA | ASSEGFGGYT
TRBV15 | few | ATSMSGETQY
TRBV5-4 | NA | ASSSYEIRGETQY
TRBV11-2 | NA | ASSLDYGGYT
TRBV9 | NA | ASSVMGQGNSPLH